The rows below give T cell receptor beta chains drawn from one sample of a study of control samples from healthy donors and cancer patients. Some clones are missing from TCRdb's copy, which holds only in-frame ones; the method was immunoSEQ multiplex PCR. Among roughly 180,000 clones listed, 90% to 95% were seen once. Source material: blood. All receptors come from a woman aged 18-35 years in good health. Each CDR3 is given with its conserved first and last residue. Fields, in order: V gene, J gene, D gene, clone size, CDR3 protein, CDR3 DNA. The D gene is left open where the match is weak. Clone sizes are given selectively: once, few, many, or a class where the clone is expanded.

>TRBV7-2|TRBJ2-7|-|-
CASGPVTGPPYEQYF
TGTGCCAGCGGCCCCGTGACAGGTCCCCCCTACGAGCAGTACTTC
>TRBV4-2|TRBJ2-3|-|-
CASSQEVGRGITDTQYF
TGTGCCAGCAGCCAAGAAGTGGGCAGGGGAATCACAGATACGCAGTATTTT
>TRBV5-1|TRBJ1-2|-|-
CASSPAVNQGLDYGYTF
TGCGCCAGCAGCCCCGCAGTTAATCAGGGGCTGGACTATGGCTACACCTTC
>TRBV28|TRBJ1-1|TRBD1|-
CASSMDRTEAFF
TGTGCCAGCAGTATGGACAGGACTGAAGCTTTCTTT
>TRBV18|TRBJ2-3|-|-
CASSPRDRLTDTQYF
TGTGCCAGCTCACCCCGGGACCGACTCACAGATACGCAGTATTTT
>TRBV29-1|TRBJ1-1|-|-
CSATGPRDTEAFF
TGCAGCGCTACCGGGCCCCGGGACACTGAAGCTTTCTTT
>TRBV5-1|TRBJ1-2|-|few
CASSMTDSYGYTF
TGCGCCAGCAGCATGACGGACAGCTATGGCTACACCTTC
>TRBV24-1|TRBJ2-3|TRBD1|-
CATSDPNPRTGRFTDTQYF
TGTGCCACCAGTGATCCAAACCCAAGGACAGGTCGATTCACAGATACGCAGTATTTT
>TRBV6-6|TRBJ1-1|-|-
CASTAGAATEAFF
TGTGCCAGCACCGCAGGGGCCGCCACTGAAGCTTTCTTT
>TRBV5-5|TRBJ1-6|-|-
CASSLSKGSRDSPLHF
TGTGCCAGCAGCTTGTCAAAGGGCTCACGGGATTCACCCCTCCACTTT
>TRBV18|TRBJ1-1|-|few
CASSREQGSGEAFF
TGTGCCAGCTCCAGAGAACAGGGCTCTGGGGAAGCTTTCTTT
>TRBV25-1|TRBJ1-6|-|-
CASSERGSYNSPLHF
TGTGCCAGCAGTGAACGGGGTTCCTATAATTCACCCCTCCACTTT
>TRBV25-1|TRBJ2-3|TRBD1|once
CATGQAQDTQYF
TGTGCCACCGGACAGGCACAAGATACGCAGTATTTT
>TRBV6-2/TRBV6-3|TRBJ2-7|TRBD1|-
CASSRTGYEQYF
TGTGCCAGCAGCAGGACAGGCTACGAGCAGTACTTC
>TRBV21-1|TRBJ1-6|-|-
CASSKSMRARRLSSYNSPLHF
TGTGCCAGCAGCAAATCGATGCGGGCCCGTCGCCTAAGCTCCTATAATTCACCCCTCCACTTT
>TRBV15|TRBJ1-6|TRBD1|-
CATSRQGSNSPLHF
TGTGCCACCAGTAGACAGGGTAGTAATTCACCCCTCCACTTT
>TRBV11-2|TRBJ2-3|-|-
CASSLNFGAFTDTQYF
TGTGCCAGCAGCTTAAATTTTGGGGCTTTTACAGATACGCAGTATTTT
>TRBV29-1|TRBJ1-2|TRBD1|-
CSVGTGGGYTF
TGCAGCGTGGGGACAGGGGGTGGCTACACCTTC
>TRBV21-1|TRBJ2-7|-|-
CASSKSGGATYEQYF
TGTGCCAGCAGCAAATCAGGGGGGGCCACCTACGAGCAGTACTTC
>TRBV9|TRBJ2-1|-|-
CASSVGLPYDEQFF
TGTGCCAGCAGCGTAGGTTTGCCGTACGATGAGCAGTTCTTC
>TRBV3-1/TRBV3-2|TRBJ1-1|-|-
CASSQVRGSTEAFF
TGTGCCAGCAGCCAAGTAAGGGGTTCCACTGAAGCTTTCTTT
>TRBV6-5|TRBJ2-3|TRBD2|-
CASERGVPSTDTQYF
TGTGCCAGTGAGCGGGGGGTACCTAGCACAGATACGCAGTATTTT
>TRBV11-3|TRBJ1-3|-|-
CASSSDRGNTIYF
TGTGCCAGCAGCTCTGACAGGGGAAACACCATATATTTT
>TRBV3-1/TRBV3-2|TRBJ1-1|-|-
CASSSQGRDTEAFF
TGTGCCAGCAGCTCCCAGGGGCGGGACACTGAAGCTTTCTTT
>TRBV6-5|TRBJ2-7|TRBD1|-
CASSTRDRGFSEQYF
TGTGCCAGCAGTACCAGGGACAGGGGATTTTCCGAGCAGTACTTC
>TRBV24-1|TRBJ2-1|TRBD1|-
CATSDSTGGAYNEQFF
TGTGCCACCAGTGATTCGACAGGGGGGGCCTACAATGAGCAGTTCTTC
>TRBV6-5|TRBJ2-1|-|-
CATWTDSSYNEQFF
TGTGCCACTTGGACAGATAGCTCCTACAATGAGCAGTTCTTC
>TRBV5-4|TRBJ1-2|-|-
CASSFQGLLYGYTF
TGTGCCAGCAGCTTCCAGGGGCTCCTCTATGGCTACACCTTC
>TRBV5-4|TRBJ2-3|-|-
CASSLRGGLTDTQYF
TGTGCCAGCAGCTTAAGGGGGGGCCTAACAGATACGCAGTATTTT
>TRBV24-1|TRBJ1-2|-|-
CATSSTGTGQGNRGNYGYTF
TGTGCCACCAGTAGTACTGGTACGGGTCAGGGAAATCGAGGGAACTATGGCTACACCTTC
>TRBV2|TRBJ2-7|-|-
CASRHQGPADEQYF
TGTGCCAGCAGACACCAAGGGCCCGCGGACGAGCAGTACTTC
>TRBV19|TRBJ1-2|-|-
CASSHGINYGYTF
TGTGCCAGTAGCCACGGCATAAACTATGGCTACACCTTC
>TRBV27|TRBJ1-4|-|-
CASSLFSNEKLFF
TGTGCCAGCAGTTTATTCTCTAATGAAAAACTGTTTTTT
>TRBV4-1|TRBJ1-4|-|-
CASSQVNSEKLFF
TGCGCCAGCAGCCAAGTTAACAGTGAAAAACTGTTTTTT
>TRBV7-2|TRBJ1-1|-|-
CASSLPQGGVGEAFF
TGTGCCAGCAGCTTGCCTCAGGGCGGGGTGGGTGAAGCTTTCTTT
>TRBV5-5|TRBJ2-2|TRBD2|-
CASSFLSGRNPTGELFF
TGTGCCAGCAGCTTCCTTAGCGGGAGAAATCCCACCGGGGAGCTGTTTTTT
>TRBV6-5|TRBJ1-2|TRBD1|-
CASSYSTGNNYGYTF
TGTGCCAGCAGTTACTCGACAGGGAATAACTATGGCTACACCTTC
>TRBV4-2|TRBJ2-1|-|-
CASSQGEGARSNEQFF
TGTGCCAGCAGCCAAGGTGAGGGAGCAAGAAGCAATGAGCAGTTCTTC
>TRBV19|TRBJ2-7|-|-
CASSIGAETNYEQYF
TGTGCCAGTAGTATAGGTGCAGAGACTAACTACGAGCAGTACTTC